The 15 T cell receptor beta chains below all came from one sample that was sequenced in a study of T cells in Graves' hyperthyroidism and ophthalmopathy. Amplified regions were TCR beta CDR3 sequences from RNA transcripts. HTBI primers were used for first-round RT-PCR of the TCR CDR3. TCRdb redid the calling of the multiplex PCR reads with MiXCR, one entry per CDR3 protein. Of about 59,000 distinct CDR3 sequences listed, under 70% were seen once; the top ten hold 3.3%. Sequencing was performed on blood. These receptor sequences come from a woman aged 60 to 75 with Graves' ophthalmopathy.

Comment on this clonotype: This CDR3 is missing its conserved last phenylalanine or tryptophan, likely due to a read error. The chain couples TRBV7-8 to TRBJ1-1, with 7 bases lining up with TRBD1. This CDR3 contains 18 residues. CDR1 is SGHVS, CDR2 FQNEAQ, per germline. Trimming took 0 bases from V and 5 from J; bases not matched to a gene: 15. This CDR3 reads CASSLAGAQGLGRTEAFS. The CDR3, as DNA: TGTGCCAGCAGCTTAGCGGGGGCACAGGGGTTGGGACGGACTGAAGCTTTCTCT.

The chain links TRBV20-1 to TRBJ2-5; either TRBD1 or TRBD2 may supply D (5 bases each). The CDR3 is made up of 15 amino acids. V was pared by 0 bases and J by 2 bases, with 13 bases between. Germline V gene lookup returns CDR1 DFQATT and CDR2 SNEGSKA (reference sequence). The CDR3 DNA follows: TGCAGTGCTAGAGATGGGGCAGGAGGACAAGAGACCCAGTACTTC. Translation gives CSARDGAGGQETQYF.

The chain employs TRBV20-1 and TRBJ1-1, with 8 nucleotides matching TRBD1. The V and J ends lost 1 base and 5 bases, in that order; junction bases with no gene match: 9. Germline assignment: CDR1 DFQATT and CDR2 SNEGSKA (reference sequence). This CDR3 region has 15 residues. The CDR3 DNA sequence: TGCAGTGCTAGAGGCTACTCAACAGGGGGGACTGAAGCTTTCTTT. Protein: CSARGYSTGGTEAFF.

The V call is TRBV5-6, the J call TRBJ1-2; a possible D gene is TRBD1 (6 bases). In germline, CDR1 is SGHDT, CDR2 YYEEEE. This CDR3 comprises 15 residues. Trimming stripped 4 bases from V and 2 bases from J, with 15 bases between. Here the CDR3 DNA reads TGTGCCAGCAGCCATAGGGGCAGGGGAAACTATGGCTACACCTTC. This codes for CASSHRGRGNYGYTF.

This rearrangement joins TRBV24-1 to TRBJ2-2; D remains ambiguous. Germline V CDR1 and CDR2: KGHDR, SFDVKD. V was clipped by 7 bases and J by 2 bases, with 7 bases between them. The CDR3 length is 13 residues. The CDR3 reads CATSHFNTGELFF. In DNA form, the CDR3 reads TGTGCCACCAGCCACTTTAACACCGGGGAGCTGTTTTTT.

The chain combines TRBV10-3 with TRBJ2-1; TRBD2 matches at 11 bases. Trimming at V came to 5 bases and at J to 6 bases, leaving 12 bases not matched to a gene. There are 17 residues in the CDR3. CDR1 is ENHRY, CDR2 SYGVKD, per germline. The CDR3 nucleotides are TGTGCCATCAGTCAACTGAGGACTAGCGGGCTCCTCAATGAGCAGTTCTTC. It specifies CAISQLRTSGLLNEQFF.

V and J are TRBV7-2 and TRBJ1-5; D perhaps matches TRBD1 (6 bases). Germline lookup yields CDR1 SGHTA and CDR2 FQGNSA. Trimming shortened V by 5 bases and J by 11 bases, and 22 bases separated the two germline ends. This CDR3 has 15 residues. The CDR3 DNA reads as TGTGCCAGCAGCGATGGACTAGCGGGACAAGAGACCCAGCATTTT. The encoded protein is CASSDGLAGQETQHF.

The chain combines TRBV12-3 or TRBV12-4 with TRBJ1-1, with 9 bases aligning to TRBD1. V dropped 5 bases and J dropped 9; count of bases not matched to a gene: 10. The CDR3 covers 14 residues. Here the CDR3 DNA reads TGTGCCAGCAGTACCGCCTTAACAGGGGGCCAAGCTTTCTTT. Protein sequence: CASSTALTGGQAFF.

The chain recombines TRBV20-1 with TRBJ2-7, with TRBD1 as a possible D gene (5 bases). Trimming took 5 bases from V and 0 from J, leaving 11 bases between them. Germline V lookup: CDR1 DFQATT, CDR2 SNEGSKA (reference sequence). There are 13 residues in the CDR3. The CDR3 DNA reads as TGCAGTGCTCCAGGGCCGAGCTCCTACGAGCAGTACTTC. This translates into CSAPGPSSYEQYF.

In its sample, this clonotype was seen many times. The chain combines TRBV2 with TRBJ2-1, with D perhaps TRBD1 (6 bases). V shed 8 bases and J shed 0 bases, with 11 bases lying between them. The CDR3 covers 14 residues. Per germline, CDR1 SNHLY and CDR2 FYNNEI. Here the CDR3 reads CASSNRASYNEQFF. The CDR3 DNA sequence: TGTGCCAGCTCAAACAGGGCCTCCTACAATGAGCAGTTCTTC.

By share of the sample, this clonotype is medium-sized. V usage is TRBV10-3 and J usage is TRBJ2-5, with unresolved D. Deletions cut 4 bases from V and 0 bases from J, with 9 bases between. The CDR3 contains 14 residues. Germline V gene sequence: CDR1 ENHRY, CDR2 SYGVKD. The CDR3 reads CAISASQDQETQYF. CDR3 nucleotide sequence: TGTGCCATCAGTGCCTCCCAGGACCAAGAGACCCAGTACTTC.

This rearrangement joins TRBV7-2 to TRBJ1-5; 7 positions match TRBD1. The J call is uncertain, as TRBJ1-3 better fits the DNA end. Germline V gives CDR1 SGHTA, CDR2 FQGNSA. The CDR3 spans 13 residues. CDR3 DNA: TGTGCCAGCAGCATTCAACAGGGGAACACCATATATTTT. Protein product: CASSIQQGNTIYF.

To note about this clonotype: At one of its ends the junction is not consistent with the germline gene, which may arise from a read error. CDR3 nucleotides: TGTGCTAGCAGCCCTAGCGGGGGGGAGTTCGGGGAGCTGTTTTTT. Amino acids: CASSPSGGEFGELFF. The V and J genes are TRBV7-7 and TRBJ2-2; 12 positions match TRBD2. The CDR3 is 15 residues long. Germline V gives CDR1 SSHAT, CDR2 FNYEAQ (reference sequence).

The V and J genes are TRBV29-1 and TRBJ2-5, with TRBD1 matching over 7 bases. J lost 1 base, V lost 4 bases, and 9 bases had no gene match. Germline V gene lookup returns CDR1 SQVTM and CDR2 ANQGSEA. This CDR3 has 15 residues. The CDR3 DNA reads TGCAGCGTTGCTGACAGGGAAGGTGCCCAAGAGACCCAGTACTTC. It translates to CSVADREGAQETQYF.

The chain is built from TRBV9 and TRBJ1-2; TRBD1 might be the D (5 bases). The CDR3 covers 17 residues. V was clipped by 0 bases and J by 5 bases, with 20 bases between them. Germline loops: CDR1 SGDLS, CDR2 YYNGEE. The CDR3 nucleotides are TGTGCCAGCAGCGTAGGAGGGACGGGGTCCTCTGATTATGGCTACACCTTC. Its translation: CASSVGGTGSSDYGYTF.